The 28 T cell receptor beta chains given below trace back to one sample, sequenced in a study of shared clonotypes between healthy human individuals. The naive CD8 population came from CD45RO-negative cells selected for CCR7, without terminally differentiated effector memory CD45RA+ cells. Clones were read by immunoSEQ multiplex PCR, and TCRdb kept only the in-frame ones, dropping some. The sample yields about 2 million clones, about 95% seen once. Sequenced input: naive CD8+ T cells sorted from blood. The receptors derive from a man between 18 and 29 years old in good health.

The gene calls are TRBV27 and TRBJ1-1; weak D call: TRBD1 (6 bases). The V gene's germline CDR1 is MNHEY and CDR2 SMNVEV (reference sequence). The CDR3 runs 14 residues. Trimming cost V 2 bases and J 4 bases, with 11 bases left between them. CDR3: CASSLGGGFTEAFF. The CDR3 bases are TGTGCCAGCAGTTTAGGGGGCGGGTTCACTGAAGCTTTCTTT.

The rearrangement links TRBV30 to TRBJ2-2; a weak D match, TRBD2 (5 bases). The germline V and J ends were trimmed by 2 bases and 3 bases, with 7 bases remaining between them. Germline V lookup: CDR1 GTSNPN, CDR2 SVGIG (reference sequence). The CDR3 is made up of 13 amino acids. The CDR3 loop reads CAWSILDTGELFF. CDR3 nucleotide sequence: TGTGCCTGGAGTATACTAGACACCGGGGAGCTGTTTTTT.

The rearrangement joins TRBV6-6 to TRBJ2-7; 10 bases agree with TRBD1. CDR3 size: 15 residues. CDR1 is MNHNY and CDR2 is SVGAGI in the germline V gene (reference sequence). Trimming at V came to 0 bases and at J to 3 bases, leaving 2 bases not matched to a gene. The CDR3 nucleotides read TGTGCCAGCAGTTACTCGACAGGGGGCTTCTACGAGCAGTACTTC. Protein: CASSYSTGGFYEQYF.

For this clone: This sample also contains other DNA sequences that code for the same CDR3. V gene TRBV6-5 combines with J gene TRBJ2-1; D unresolved. The CDR3 covers 13 residues. Per germline, CDR1 MNHEY and CDR2 SVGAGI. Trimming took 0 bases from V and 3 from J, leaving 3 bases between them. CDR3 sequence (DNA): TGTGCCAGCAGTTACTCAGTCTACAATGAGCAGTTCTTC. Protein: CASSYSVYNEQFF.

With regard to this clone: Other DNA sequences of this sample code for an identical CDR3. The CDR3 loop is CASSIGTGGTYEQYF. The CDR3 DNA reads TGTGCCAGTAGTATTGGGACAGGGGGAACCTACGAGCAGTACTTC. This rearrangement joins TRBV19 to TRBJ2-7, with 11 bases fitting TRBD1. Germline V gene data show CDR1 as LNHDA and CDR2 as SQIVND (reference sequence). The CDR3 runs to 15 residues. V shed 3 bases and J 2 bases; nucleotides not matched to a gene: 3. The variable domain in full, with the rest retrieved from reference TRBV19 and TRBJ2-7, is DGGITQSPKYLFRKEGQNVTLSCEQNLNHDAMYWYRQDPGQGLRLIYYSQIVNDFQKGDIAEGYSVSREKKESFPLTVTSAQKNPTAFYLCASSIGTGGTYEQYFGPGTRLTVT.

This chain connects TRBV28 to TRBJ1-5; weak D call: TRBD1 (5 bases). The CDR3 is 15 residues long. The V gene's germline CDR1 is MDHEN and CDR2 SYDVKM. V lost 3 bases and J 0 bases, leaving 9 bases between the germline ends. The CDR3 DNA reads TGTGCCAGCAGTTTTGGGGCAGTTAGCAATCAGCCCCAGCATTTT. It is translated as CASSFGAVSNQPQHF.

The chain joins TRBV2 to TRBJ2-5, with TRBD2 matching over 10 bases. The CDR3 totals 15 residues. Germline CDR1 SNHLY, CDR2 FYNNEI. The ends lost 5 bases at V and 2 bases at J; junction bases unmatched: 5. Here the CDR3 reads CASSFTSGKQETQYF. The CDR3 DNA reads as TGTGCCAGCAGTTTTACTAGCGGGAAACAAGAGACCCAGTACTTC.

The chain employs TRBV6-1 and TRBJ2-3; possible D gene TRBD2, 7 bases. With 6 bases removed from V and 6 bases from J, the gap between germline ends came to 10 bases. This CDR3 has 12 residues. The V gene's germline CDR1 is MNHNS and CDR2 SASEGT. CDR3 bases: TGTGCCAGCAGCGAGGGGGGGGATACGCAGTATTTT. Translated, it gives CASSEGGDTQYF.

Only one count was recorded for this clone. This chain links TRBV9 with TRBJ2-7, with D possibly being TRBD1 (5 bases). The germline V gene has CDR1 SGDLS and CDR2 YYNGEE. With 0 bases removed from V and 4 bases from J, the gap between germline ends came to 17 bases. The CDR3 loop spans 16 amino acids. Written as DNA, the CDR3 is TGTGCCAGCAGCGTAGAGTCCAGGGCTGTTCCTTACGAGCAGTACTTC. It codes for CASSVESRAVPYEQYF. Complete variable domain (other parts from reference TRBV9 and TRBJ2-7): DSGVTQTPKHLITATGQRVTLRCSPRSGDLSVYWYQQSLDQGLQFLIQYYNGEERAKGNILERFSAQQFPDLHSELNLSSLELGDSALYFCASSVESRAVPYEQYFGPGTRLTVT.

The rearrangement uses TRBV15 and TRBJ2-7, with a tentative D call TRBD2 (6 bases). This CDR3 region has 15 residues. CDR1 is LNHNV, CDR2 YYDKDF, per germline (reference sequence). Trimming left V 3 bases short and J 0 bases short, with 12 bases between. The CDR3 here is CATSSGLATSYEQYF. DNA for the CDR3: TGTGCCACCAGCAGTGGGCTAGCGACCTCCTACGAGCAGTACTTC. Based on the CDR3 plus reference TRBV15 and TRBJ2-7, the full variable domain is DAMVIQNPRYQVTQFGKPVTLSCSQTLNHNVMYWYQQKSSQAPKLLFHYYDKDFNNEADTPDNFQSRRPNTSFCFLDIRSPGLGDTAMYLCATSSGLATSYEQYFGPGTRLTVT.

Notes on this clone: Different DNA sequences within this sample yield the same CDR3. V and J are TRBV5-6 and TRBJ2-1, with 9 nucleotides matching TRBD1. This CDR3 spans 15 amino acids. CDR1 SGHDT and CDR2 YYEEEE come from the germline V gene. V trimming: 2 bases; J trimming: 1 base; junction bases outside the gene matches: 1. Written as DNA, the CDR3 is TGTGCCAGCAGCTTTGGGACAGGGTCCTACAATGAGCAGTTCTTC. It specifies CASSFGTGSYNEQFF.

The chain uses TRBV29-1 and TRBJ2-7, with TRBD1 matching over 7 bases. Germline CDR1 SQVTM, CDR2 ANQGSEA. The CDR3 runs to 16 residues. The junction had 12 bases not matched to a gene; V was cut back by 2 bases and J by 2 bases. The DNA for the CDR3 is TGCAGCGTTGAACGTCGGTCGGCAGGGGGAACCTACGAGCAGTACTTC. It encodes CSVERRSAGGTYEQYF.

This chain uses TRBV11-2 with TRBJ1-5; D is uncertain. The V gene's germline CDR1 is SGHAT and CDR2 FQNNGV. V lost 2 bases and J 3 bases, leaving 11 bases between the germline ends. CDR3 length equals 15 residues. CDR3 region: CASSLTVDLNQPQHF. The CDR3 nucleotides read TGTGCCAGCAGCTTAACAGTGGACCTCAATCAGCCCCAGCATTTT.

The V and J genes are TRBV7-6 and TRBJ2-7; possibly TRBD1 or TRBD2 for D (5 bases each). Germline V gives CDR1 SGHVS, CDR2 FNYEAQ. The CDR3 covers 15 residues. Trimming took 5 bases from V and 2 from J, leaving 16 bases between them. CDR3 protein: CASSPPGAATYEQYF. In nucleotides, the CDR3 is TGTGCCAGCAGCCCCCCCGGGGCGGCCACCTACGAGCAGTACTTC.

In DNA form, the CDR3 reads TGTGCCAGCAGCTCGGCGGCAGATACGCAGTATTTT. Its translation: CASSSAADTQYF. The chain employs TRBV7-2 and TRBJ2-3; D gene unclear. The V gene lost 4 bases and the J gene lost 4 bases, with 6 bases spanning the gap. This CDR3 spans 12 amino acids. Looked up from germline, CDR1 is SGHTA and CDR2 is FQGNSA.

V usage is TRBV5-1 and J usage is TRBJ2-7, with D maybe TRBD1 (6 bases). CDR1 and CDR2 (germline): SGHRS, YFSETQ. The V and J ends lost 7 bases and 0 bases respectively, with 11 bases between them. CDR3 size: 13 residues. CDR3 loop: CASRQDSSYEQYF. The CDR3 coding sequence is TGCGCCAGCCGACAGGACAGCTCCTACGAGCAGTACTTC.

In the case of this clone: Other DNA sequences in the same sample also yield this CDR3. The gene calls are TRBV2 and TRBJ2-7; 7 bases line up with TRBD2. The length of the CDR3 is 15 residues. Trimming at V came to 2 bases and at J to 4 bases, leaving 8 bases not matched to a gene. Germline loops: CDR1 SNHLY, CDR2 FYNNEI. The CDR3 sequence is CASSERGDAPYEQYF. The CDR3 nucleotides are TGTGCCAGCAGTGAACGGGGGGACGCGCCTTACGAGCAGTACTTC.

This rearrangement joins TRBV6-1 to TRBJ2-1; 7 bases map to TRBD2. The V segment lost 2 bases and the J segment 5 bases; nucleotides outside the gene matches: 12. Germline V lookup: CDR1 MNHNS, CDR2 SASEGT. CDR3 length: 17 residues. The CDR3 nucleotides read TGTGCCAGCAGTGAAATCATCAGCGGGGAGACTAACAATGAGCAGTTCTTC. Its protein is CASSEIISGETNNEQFF.

This sequence joins TRBV5-4 and TRBJ2-7, with 9 positions matching TRBD1. CDR1 is SGHNT, CDR2 YYREEE, per germline (reference sequence). V shed 0 bases, J shed 2 bases, and the junction held 6 bases outside the gene matches. This CDR3 contains 16 residues. In nucleotides, the CDR3 is TGTGCCAGCAGCTTGGCCGGACAGGGGCTACCCTACGAGCAGTACTTC. The encoded protein is CASSLAGQGLPYEQYF.

This chain connects TRBV30 to TRBJ1-2, with D possibly TRBD1 on 5 matching bases. Germline lookup yields CDR1 GTSNPN and CDR2 SVGIG (reference sequence). This CDR3 region has 13 residues. Written as DNA, the CDR3 is TGTGCAACAACCGGGACGTCTAACTATGGCTACACCTTC. Protein product: CATTGTSNYGYTF. Complete variable domain (other parts from reference TRBV30 and TRBJ1-2): SQTIHQWPATLVQPVGSPLSLECTVEGTSNPNLYWYRQAAGRGLQLLFYSVGIGQISSEVPQNLSASRPQDRQFILSSKKLLLSDSGFYLCATTGTSNYGYTFGSGTRLTVV.

This clone was seen just once. V usage is TRBV14 and J usage is TRBJ1-3; D remains ambiguous. Trimming took 0 bases from V and 8 from J, leaving 11 bases between them. The CDR3 is 14 residues long. Germline V gene sequence: CDR1 SGHDN, CDR2 FVKESK. The CDR3 DNA follows: TGTGCCAGCAGCCAAGATTCTCCAGCGGACACCATATATTTT. Translated: CASSQDSPADTIYF.

The chain employs TRBV19 and TRBJ2-7; no definite D call. Trimming removed 5 bases at V and 3 bases at J, with 11 bases between. Germline V gene lookup returns CDR1 LNHDA and CDR2 SQIVND (reference sequence). The CDR3 has 13 residues. This chain's CDR3 is CASSPAPGYEQYF. In DNA form, the CDR3 reads TGTGCCAGTAGTCCGGCGCCGGGCTACGAGCAGTACTTC.

The chain joins TRBV30 to TRBJ2-7; D not certain. The CDR3 is 12 residues long. V was shortened by 2 bases and J by 3 bases, with 8 bases between the two germline ends. CDR1 and CDR2 (germline): GTSNPN, SVGIG (reference sequence). The CDR3 DNA reads as TGTGCCTGGAGTCCTCTAGGCTACGAGCAGTACTTC. Translated, it gives CAWSPLGYEQYF.

The CDR3 coding sequence is TGTGCCAGCAGTTTAGTCGGCACCGGGTACGAGCAGTACTTC. This sequence encodes CASSLVGTGYEQYF. The chain has TRBV27 and TRBJ2-7; D call uncertain. Between the trimmed V and J ends, which lost 2 bases and 4 bases, there was a span of 12 bases. The CDR3 extends over 14 amino acids. The germline V gene has CDR1 MNHEY and CDR2 SMNVEV (reference sequence).

This clone has only a few counts. This sequence joins TRBV6-5 and TRBJ2-2, with TRBD2 as a possible D gene (5 bases). Germline lookup yields CDR1 MNHEY and CDR2 SVGAGI. The CDR3 has 16 residues. V was shortened by 4 bases and J by 2 bases, with 14 bases between the two germline ends. The chain's CDR3 is CASSSATRINTGELFF. The CDR3 DNA sequence: TGTGCCAGCAGTTCCGCTACTAGGATAAACACCGGGGAGCTGTTTTTT.

V and J are TRBV11-2 and TRBJ2-3, with 7 nucleotides matching TRBD2. The germline V gene has CDR1 SGHAT and CDR2 FQNNGV. The CDR3 covers 17 residues. V was pared by 0 bases and J by 2 bases, with 8 bases of the junction left unmatched. The CDR3 loop reads CASSLDWDYPLTDTQYF. In DNA, the CDR3 is TGTGCCAGCAGCTTAGATTGGGACTACCCCCTCACAGATACGCAGTATTTT.

The chain has TRBV7-2 and TRBJ2-7; 8 nucleotides line up with TRBD1. The CDR3 sequence is 15 residues long. Germline loops: CDR1 SGHTA, CDR2 FQGNSA. V trimming: 5 bases; J trimming: 2 bases; junction bases outside the gene matches: 8. The CDR3 coding sequence is TGTGCCAGCAGCAAAGCGGCGACAGGGGCCTACGAGCAGTACTTC. Translated: CASSKAATGAYEQYF.

This chain joins TRBV6-6 and TRBJ2-7, with a possible D match to TRBD1 (5 bases). This CDR3 is built from 14 residues. Germline CDR1 reads MNHNY; CDR2 reads SVGAGI (reference sequence). V was clipped by 7 bases and J by 3 bases, with 16 bases between them. The CDR3 DNA reads as TGTGCCAGCACTATTAAATGGCAGGGCTACGAGCAGTACTTC. Its protein product is CASTIKWQGYEQYF.